What follows describes a single TCR beta chain. This record belongs to a study of T-cell memory formation after mild COVID-19. TCR alpha and TCR beta cDNA libraries carrying sample barcodes and UMIs were produced by 5'RACE using constant-segment primers. Via MiXCR, TCRdb re-called the 5' RACE reads, giving one row per CDR3 protein. The sample yields just over 300,000 distinct CDR3 sequences, approximately 20% seen once. This clonotype was sampled from a man between 18 and 35 years old who had mild COVID-19 (a few samples of this study predate the infection). Cell type and time point are not known. The specimen was PBMCs or a T cell subset sorted from them (not recorded which).

CDR3 sequence: CASSALGTGHQPQHF. In DNA, the CDR3 is TGTGCCAGTAGCGCACTCGGGACAGGACATCAGCCCCAGCATTTT. The genes are TRBV19 and TRBJ1-5; 8 nucleotides agree with TRBD1. This CDR3 is 15 amino acids long. V was pared by 6 bases and J by 5 bases, with 9 bases of the junction left unmatched. CDR1 is LNHDA and CDR2 is SQIVND in the germline V gene (reference sequence).